This entry features one T cell receptor beta chain sequence. Its antigen is not known. The CDR3 spans 15 residues. J lost 2 bases, V lost 2 bases, and 5 bases had no gene match. Germline CDR1 and CDR2: SGHDT and YYEEEE. The sample is drawn from a study of shared clonotypes between healthy human individuals. Study-wide points: Naive subsets usually exceeded memory subsets in estimated richness.

The genomic DNA of each subset was split evenly across several immunoSEQ plates. Sequenced by immunoSEQ multiplex PCR; TCRdb stores in-frame clones only, minus some. Here the sample spans roughly 520,000 clones, 95% to 96% being singletons. Material for sequencing was naive CD4+ T cells sorted from blood. Subset indicated: CD45RA+ positively selected. This rearrangement joins TRBV5-6 to TRBJ2-7, with 9 bases identical to TRBD1. The TCR originated in a woman aged 25 to 45 in good health. CDR3 residues: CASSLSRQGAYEQYF. The CDR3 nucleotides read TGTGCCAGCAGCTTATCCCGACAGGGGGCCTACGAGCAGTACTTC. The entire variable domain, with the rest obtained from reference TRBV5-6 and TRBJ2-7, is as follows: DAGVTQSPTHLIKTRGQQVTLRCSPKSGHDTVSWYQQALGQGPQFIFQYYEEEERQRGNFPDRFSGHQFPNYSSELNVNALLLGDSALYLCASSLSRQGAYEQYFGPGTRLTVT.